One sample yielded the 25 T cell receptor beta chains listed below, sequenced in a study of blood T cell repertoires in COVID-19. The method was immunoSEQ multiplex PCR; TCRdb's version includes in-frame clones alone and lacks a portion of them. The sample carries fewer than 35,000 clones, roughly 90% recorded once. The sample comprised peripheral blood. The receptors shown here come from a man between 60 and 70 years old with active COVID-19.

The CDR3 nucleotides read TGCGCCAGCAGCCAAGGGCGGGGGACGCACACAGATACGCAGTATTTT. It yields the protein CASSQGRGTHTDTQYF. The chain uses TRBV4-1 and TRBJ2-3; 7 nucleotides line up with TRBD2. V gave up 1 base and J gave up 2 bases; unmatched junction bases: 6. Germline V gives CDR1 MGHRA, CDR2 YSYEKL. The CDR3 loop spans 16 amino acids.

The genes are TRBV15 and TRBJ2-1, with 10 positions matching TRBD1. CDR1 is LNHNV, CDR2 YYDKDF, per germline (reference sequence). The CDR3 contains 17 residues. Trimming removed 3 bases from V and 8 bases from J; junction bases left unmatched: 13. The CDR3 nucleotides are TGTGCCACCAGCAGTTTCCCCGGGACAGGGGATATCTATGAGCAGTTCTTC. Translating gives CATSSFPGTGDIYEQFF.

The gene calls are TRBV28 and TRBJ1-2; 11 positions match TRBD1. Losses at the gene ends were 6 bases for V and 5 bases for J; bases not matched to a gene: 14. Per germline, CDR1 MDHEN and CDR2 SYDVKM. CDR3 length: 17 residues. The CDR3 reads CASRPRTGGGRMYGYTF. The CDR3 coding sequence is TGTGCCAGCAGGCCTCGGACAGGGGGCGGCAGGATGTATGGCTACACCTTC.

This rearrangement joins TRBV6-1 to TRBJ2-7; possibly TRBD2 for D (6 bases). Germline V gives CDR1 MNHNS, CDR2 SASEGT. The CDR3 is 16 residues long. Trimming left V 4 bases short and J 3 bases short, with 19 bases between. The CDR3 region is CASSGMAGRGSYEQYF. As DNA, the CDR3 is TGTGCCAGCAGTGGGATGGCGGGACGGGGGAGCTACGAGCAGTACTTC.

This sequence joins TRBV18 and TRBJ2-7; D gene unclear. The CDR3 is 13 amino acids. Trimming took off 2 bases at V and 7 bases at J, with 12 bases between the two ends. Per the germline V gene, CDR1 is KGHSH and CDR2 is LQKENI. The CDR3 reads CASSPATLREQYF. The CDR3 DNA reads as TGTGCCAGCTCACCAGCTACCCTGCGGGAGCAGTACTTC.

This clone was counted only a few times. DNA of the CDR3: TGTGCCAGTAGCAGCGACAGGGAAAAAGAGACCCAGTACTTC. This sequence encodes CASSSDREKETQYF. The V and J genes are TRBV19 and TRBJ2-5, with 7 bases aligning to TRBD1. CDR3 size: 14 residues. CDR1 and CDR2 (germline): LNHDA, SQIVND (reference sequence). With V trimmed by 6 bases and J by 3 bases, 7 bases remained unmatched.

The chain carries TRBV25-1 and TRBJ2-3, with 11 bases that match TRBD2. Germline V gene data show CDR1 as MGHDK and CDR2 as SYGVNS. Trimming at V came to 5 bases and at J to 4 bases, leaving 5 bases not matched to a gene. The CDR3 covers 15 residues. DNA of the CDR3: TGTGCCAGCAGTTTTAGCGGGGGGGCCTCAGATACGCAGTATTTT. Protein sequence: CASSFSGGASDTQYF.

The chain recombines TRBV29-1 with TRBJ1-2, with TRBD1 matching over 10 bases. V lost 7 bases, J lost 6 bases, and 8 bases stayed unmatched. Germline V lookup: CDR1 SQVTM, CDR2 ANQGSEA. The CDR3 is 13 amino acids. CDR3 loop: CSALTGGWNGYTF. For the CDR3, the DNA is TGCAGCGCCCTGACAGGGGGCTGGAATGGCTACACCTTC. Full variable domain (missing parts from reference TRBV29-1 and TRBJ1-2): SAVISQKPSRDICQRGTSLTIQCQVDSQVTMMFWYRQQPGQSLTLIATANQGSEATYESGFVIDKFPISRPNLTFSTLTVSNMSPEDSSIYLCSALTGGWNGYTFGSGTRLTVV.

The rearrangement uses TRBV3-1 (or the pseudogene TRBV3-2) and TRBJ1-2, with 7 nucleotides matching TRBD1. Per germline, CDR1 LGHDT and CDR2 YNNKEL (reference sequence). The CDR3 is 16 amino acids. J lost 2 bases, V lost 1 base, and 7 bases had no gene match. CDR3 DNA sequence: TGTGCCAGCAGCCAAGGGACAGGCCAAGCAAACTATGGCTACACCTTC. This codes for CASSQGTGQANYGYTF.

This clone has more than one count but fewer than ten. The V and J genes are TRBV6-6 and TRBJ1-2, with 9 nucleotides matching TRBD1. The CDR3 contains 13 residues. Germline assignment: CDR1 MNHNY and CDR2 SVGAGI (reference sequence). V gave up 7 bases and J gave up 4 bases; unmatched junction bases: 4. CDR3 sequence: CASTPDRGYGYTF. DNA for the CDR3: TGTGCCAGCACTCCGGACAGGGGCTATGGCTACACCTTC.

The chain joins TRBV7-2 to TRBJ2-3, with D possibly TRBD1 on 5 matching bases. This CDR3 has 16 residues. V lost 5 bases to trimming and J lost 2 bases, with 17 bases between them. Per germline, CDR1 SGHTA and CDR2 FQGNSA. CDR3 residues: CASSPQGHLATDTQYF. The CDR3 DNA reads TGTGCCAGCAGCCCCCAGGGCCACCTGGCCACAGATACGCAGTATTTT.

The chain joins TRBV24-1 to TRBJ2-1; 8 nucleotides line up with TRBD1. The germline V gene encodes CDR1 KGHDR and CDR2 SFDVKD. This CDR3 is built from 18 residues. J was trimmed by 0 bases and V by 3 bases; bases with no gene match: 9. This CDR3 is CATSDPTGALSSYNEQFF. In DNA, the CDR3 is TGTGCCACCAGTGATCCGACAGGGGCCCTGAGCTCCTACAATGAGCAGTTCTTC.

The sample holds one count of this clone. The CDR3 sequence is CASSSPAIDTQYF. CDR3 in DNA: TGTGCCAGCAGCTCCCCCGCGATAGATACGCAGTATTTT. The chain carries TRBV5-6 and TRBJ2-3; no reliable D call. V gave up 3 bases and J gave up 5 bases, with 10 bases separating them. From germline, CDR1 is SGHDT and CDR2 YYEEEE. The CDR3 runs 13 residues. The full variable domain, rest sourced from reference TRBV5-6 and TRBJ2-3, is DAGVTQSPTHLIKTRGQQVTLRCSPKSGHDTVSWYQQALGQGPQFIFQYYEEEERQRGNFPDRFSGHQFPNYSSELNVNALLLGDSALYLCASSSPAIDTQYFGPGTRLTVL.

The gene calls are TRBV6-5 and TRBJ1-1; a weak D match, TRBD1 (6 bases). Trimming shortened V by 0 bases and J by 4 bases, and 12 bases separated the two germline ends. Germline assignment: CDR1 MNHEY and CDR2 SVGAGI. This CDR3 spans 15 amino acids. In nucleotides, the CDR3 is TGTGCCAGCAGTTACTCGCAGGGGACGGGCACTGAAGCTTTCTTT. It encodes CASSYSQGTGTEAFF.

The V gene is TRBV5-8, the J gene TRBJ2-1; D call uncertain. With 4 bases removed from V and 7 bases from J, the gap between germline ends came to 9 bases. There are 12 residues in the CDR3. Germline assignment: CDR1 SGHTS and CDR2 YDEGEE. The CDR3 sequence: CASSPQFNEQFF. The CDR3 bases are TGTGCCAGCAGCCCCCAATTTAATGAGCAGTTCTTC.

This chain links TRBV16 with TRBJ1-2, with 7 nucleotides matching TRBD1. The CDR3 extends over 14 amino acids. Per germline, CDR1 KGHSY and CDR2 FQNENV. Trimming at V came to 2 bases and at J to 6 bases, leaving 6 bases not matched to a gene. The CDR3 nucleotides read TGTGCCAGCAGCCAAATGGGCCAGGGGGATGGCTACACCTTC. Its translation is CASSQMGQGDGYTF.

The V gene is TRBV24-1, the J gene TRBJ2-3; 7 nucleotides match TRBD1. The V gene's germline CDR1 is KGHDR and CDR2 SFDVKD. This CDR3 is 15 amino acids long. Germline trimming cut 4 bases from V and 6 bases from J; bases unmatched to any gene: 9. The CDR3 bases are TGTGCCACCAGTGAACCCTTACAGGGGCGCGATACGCAGTATTTT. Translated: CATSEPLQGRDTQYF.

This rearrangement joins TRBV7-2 to TRBJ2-1; TRBD2 matches 7 bases. The germline V gene has CDR1 SGHTA and CDR2 FQGNSA. Trimming removed 2 bases from V and 4 bases from J; junction bases left unmatched: 11. This CDR3 comprises 17 residues. The CDR3 loop reads CASSLFPPPAGYNEQFF. The CDR3, as DNA: TGTGCCAGCAGCTTATTTCCCCCCCCAGCGGGGTACAATGAGCAGTTCTTC. Full variable domain (outside the CDR3, taken from reference TRBV7-2 and TRBJ2-1): GAGVSQSPSNKVTEKGKDVELRCDPISGHTALYWYRQSLGQGLEFLIYFQGNSAPDKSGLPSDRFSAERTGGSVSTLTIQRTQQEDSAVYLCASSLFPPPAGYNEQFFGPGTRLTVL.

The chain links TRBV6-5 to TRBJ1-1, with TRBD1 matching over 9 bases. V dropped 7 bases and J dropped 10; count of bases not matched to a gene: 10. The CDR3 is 13 residues long. CDR1 and CDR2 (germline): MNHEY, SVGAGI. The CDR3 coding sequence is TGTGCCAGCACCACGGGGACAGGGAGGTCAGCTTTCTTT. Protein product: CASTTGTGRSAFF.

The chain combines TRBV5-1 with TRBJ2-2; D may be TRBD2 (5 bases). CDR1 and CDR2 from the germline V gene are SGHRS and YFSETQ. V was pared by 2 bases and J by 6 bases, with 14 bases between. CDR3 length: 15 residues. The CDR3 nucleotides are TGCGCCAGCAGCTTTAGATCCCTAGCCCCCGGGGAGCTGTTTTTT. This translates into CASSFRSLAPGELFF.

The CDR3 DNA reads as TGTGCCAGCAGCTTTGGGCAGGGGCCCTACAATGAGCAGTTCTTC. Amino acids: CASSFGQGPYNEQFF. V usage is TRBV5-5 and J usage is TRBJ2-1; a possible D gene is TRBD1 (6 bases). The CDR3 sequence is 15 residues long. Germline V gives CDR1 SGHKS, CDR2 YYEKEE (reference sequence). V was clipped by 2 bases and J by 2 bases, with 11 bases between them.

The genes are TRBV6-2 or TRBV6-3 and TRBJ2-1; TRBD1 is a possible D gene (6 bases). The CDR3 has 15 residues. Germline V gene lookup returns CDR1 MNHEY and CDR2 SVGEGT. Trimming took off 5 bases at V and 6 bases at J, with 17 bases between the two ends. CDR3 coding DNA: TGTGCCAGCAGTCCACAGGGTGGTTCTTTCAATGAGCAGTTCTTC. Its protein product is CASSPQGGSFNEQFF.

The chain has TRBV2 and TRBJ1-1, with D maybe TRBD1 (6 bases). CDR1 and CDR2 from the germline V gene are SNHLY and FYNNEI. V was clipped by 2 bases and J by 5 bases, with 12 bases between them. The length of the CDR3 is 14 residues. The CDR3 loop is CASSEQGRGTEAFF. The CDR3 DNA reads as TGTGCCAGCAGTGAACAGGGAAGGGGGACTGAAGCTTTCTTT.

V gene TRBV28 combines with J gene TRBJ1-5; 8 nucleotides agree with TRBD1. Germline-derived CDR1 and CDR2 are MDHEN and SYDVKM. Trimming took 6 bases from V and 7 from J; bases not matched to a gene: 11. The CDR3 has 15 amino acids. The CDR3 sequence: CASSRLGQGGQPQHF. The CDR3 DNA sequence: TGTGCCAGCAGCCGCCTTGGACAGGGCGGCCAGCCCCAGCATTTT.

The J gene is TRBJ2-3, the V gene TRBV7-9, with D possibly TRBD1 on 5 matching bases. Trimming removed 2 bases from V and 2 bases from J, with 8 bases in between. CDR3 length: 14 residues. CDR1 is SEHNR and CDR2 is FQNEAQ in the germline V gene (reference sequence). CDR3 sequence (DNA): TGTGCCAGCAGCTTAACCAGGGACACAGATACGCAGTATTTT. Its translation is CASSLTRDTDTQYF.